Reported below is one T cell receptor beta chain. The CDR3 sequence is 15 residues long. V was pared by 3 bases and J by 8 bases, with 10 bases of the junction left unmatched. The germline V gene encodes CDR1 SGDLS and CDR2 YYNGEE. The source of the sample is a study of control samples from healthy donors and cancer patients. Libraries were prepared by immunoSEQ multiplex PCR; TCRdb keeps only in-frame clonotypes and omits some of them. The table records around 81,000 clones, 85% to 95% of them present only once. The chain joins TRBV9 to TRBJ1-4, with TRBD1 matching over 7 bases. Material for sequencing was blood. This receptor was taken from a woman aged 25 to 39 in good health. This CDR3 reads CASSAQQGLGEKLFF. Written as DNA, the CDR3 is TGTGCCAGCAGCGCTCAACAGGGGTTAGGGGAAAAACTGTTTTTT.